The TCR beta chain described here comes from a study of CD8 T cells in Susac syndrome. RNA, at about 0.45 to 1 ug, was reverse transcribed with random hexamers. MiXCR, run by TCRdb on the immunoSEQ multiplex PCR reads, gives a single entry per CDR3 protein. The sample lists about 130,000 distinct CDR3 sequences, around 94% occurring once. The CDR3 consists of 16 residues. Losses at the gene ends were 6 bases for V and 5 bases for J; bases not matched to a gene: 14. Germline-derived CDR1 and CDR2 are MNHEY and SVGEGT. Sequencing was performed on CD4+ T cells from PBMCs. The TCR sequence derives from a human donor with multiple sclerosis. The chain is built from TRBV6-2 or TRBV6-3 and TRBJ2-5; TRBD2 aligns across 8 bases. CDR3 sequence (DNA): TGTGCCAGCAGCCCGTGGGAGAGCGGGAGTCGGGAGACCCAGTACTTC. Translated: CASSPWESGSRETQYF.